This T cell receptor beta chain was obtained from a study of blood T cell repertoires in COVID-19. Clones were sequenced by immunoSEQ multiplex PCR, and TCRdb holds only the in-frame ones, with some missing. The repertoire holds hundreds of thousands of clones, approximately 86% seen once, with 3% to 4% in the top ten. The V end was cut by 6 bases, the J end by 4 bases, with 16 bases between. CDR3 length: 15 residues. Per the germline V gene, CDR1 is SGHVS and CDR2 is FQNEAQ. Source material: PBMCs or T cells enriched from blood (not recorded which). The TCR originated in a woman between 40 and 50 years old with acute COVID-19. The chain links TRBV7-8 to TRBJ1-3; D perhaps matches TRBD1 (5 bases). In DNA, the CDR3 is TGTGCCAGCAGGATTGACAGCGTTCGAGGAAACACCATATATTTT. Protein product: CASRIDSVRGNTIYF.